The T cell receptor (beta chain) under discussion was sequenced for a study of blood T cell repertoires in COVID-19. At the level of the study: There were acute and convalescent COVID-19 samples, and they came from the United States, Italy and Spain. PBMCs, B-cell-depleted T cells, or T cells provided the cDNA or gDNA that made up the material.

One Seattle source followed patients from active infection through their disease course. Between the trimmed V and J ends, which lost 6 bases and 6 bases, there was a span of 11 bases. The CDR3 runs 11 residues. Germline CDR1 reads SQVTM; CDR2 reads ANQGSEA. Per the original methods: Estimation of nucleated cell counts relied on the amplification of reference gene primers. Some clones are missing from TCRdb's copy, which holds only in-frame ones; the method was immunoSEQ multiplex PCR. That table is the source of V, J and clone size, and D and trimming were worked out from the DNA. This table holds about 92,000 clones, around nine tenths found once.

The rearrangement links TRBV29-1 to TRBJ1-2; the D gene is possibly TRBD1 (5 bases). Material for sequencing was peripheral blood. The receptor was isolated from a woman aged 60-75 years with COVID-19, enrolled during active disease. The CDR3 loop is CSVRQGDGYTF. CDR3 sequence (DNA): TGCAGCGTCCGGCAGGGTGATGGCTACACCTTC. The full variable domain, in which reference TRBV29-1 and TRBJ1-2 provide the parts outside the CDR3, is SAVISQKPSRDICQRGTSLTIQCQVDSQVTMMFWYRQQPGQSLTLIATANQGSEATYESGFVIDKFPISRPNLTFSTLTVSNMSPEDSSIYLCSVRQGDGYTFGSGTRLTVV.